The clone carrying this TCR beta chain has just a few counts. Per the germline V gene, CDR1 is SGHTA and CDR2 is FQGNSA. This CDR3 contains 14 residues. V was shortened by 4 bases and J by 6 bases, with 15 bases between the two germline ends. Recovered participants had two consecutive negative NP/OP PCR tests, healthcare professional clearance, or symptom resolution. As processed by the authors: Researchers report that nucleated cell counts were estimated from reference gene primer amplification. The data were produced by immunoSEQ multiplex PCR, yet TCRdb's version contains in-frame clones alone and is incomplete. D and trimming were read from the DNA, whereas the V and J calls and clone size are those reported in that table. This sample has about 330,000 clones, with nearly 90% found just once. These data come from a study of blood T cell repertoires in COVID-19.

The chain uses TRBV7-2 and TRBJ1-1; D perhaps matches TRBD1 (6 bases). What was sequenced was PBMCs or T cells enriched from blood (not recorded which). The receptor's source is a woman aged 25 to 39 who had recovered from COVID-19. The CDR3: CASSSLQGRAEAFF. CDR3 DNA sequence: TGTGCCAGCAGCTCACTACAGGGTAGGGCTGAAGCTTTCTTT. Combining the CDR3 with reference TRBV7-2 and TRBJ1-1 gives the whole variable domain GAGVSQSPSNKVTEKGKDVELRCDPISGHTALYWYRQSLGQGLEFLIYFQGNSAPDKSGLPSDRFSAERTGGSVSTLTIQRTQQEDSAVYLCASSSLQGRAEAFFGQGTRLTVV.